These 3 T cell receptor beta chains share one sample of origin, sequenced in a study of T cell repertoires in cytomegalovirus infection. From the reads, TCRdb called clonotypes with MiXCR, one entry per CDR3 protein. The sample lists about 230,000 distinct CDR3 sequences; 22% were seen once. Material for sequencing was CD8+ T cells from PBMCs. The receptors were gathered from a human donor in good health (CMV status not recorded). Some clones in this sample may be carry-over from other donors' samples.

As to this clonotype: Possible read error: a much larger clone is one base away. This chain uses TRBV20-1 with TRBJ2-7; 9 nucleotides line up with TRBD1. V shed 2 bases, J shed 6 bases, and the junction held 5 bases outside the gene matches. The length of the CDR3 is 13 residues. Germline V gene lookup returns CDR1 DFQATT and CDR2 SNEGSKA (reference sequence). The CDR3: CSARPGTGPEQYF. The DNA of the CDR3 is TGCAGTGCTAGACCCGGGACAGGGCCCGAGCAGTACTTC.

Only a few counts were recorded for this clonotype. The chain joins TRBV20-1 to TRBJ2-3, with TRBD2 matching 10 bases. Germline V gene sequence: CDR1 DFQATT, CDR2 SNEGSKA (reference sequence). Germline trimming cut 0 bases from V and 6 bases from J; bases unmatched to any gene: 9. There are 16 residues in the CDR3. The CDR3 DNA reads as TGCAGTGCTAGAGAAAGGCTAGCGGGGGATTGGGATACGCAGTATTTT. It codes for CSARERLAGDWDTQYF.

This clonotype was observed a handful of times. This sequence joins TRBV6-5 and TRBJ2-1; D not resolved. The CDR3 totals 11 residues. V was trimmed by 0 bases and J by 11 bases, leaving 5 bases between them. Germline V CDR1 and CDR2: MNHEY, SVGAGI. Here the CDR3 reads CASSYSTQQFF. DNA of the CDR3: TGTGCCAGCAGTTACTCGACCCAGCAGTTCTTC.